This is a list of T cell receptor beta chains from one sample in a study of T-cell memory formation after mild COVID-19. Via MiXCR, TCRdb re-called the 5' RACE reads, giving one row per CDR3 protein. Of about 270,000 distinct CDR3 sequences in the sample, 15% are singletons; the top ten hold around 2.2%. The specimen sequenced was PBMCs or a T cell subset sorted from them (not recorded which). All receptors derive from an adult woman who had mild COVID-19 (a few samples of this study predate the infection). Cell type and time point are not known. CDR3s include the opening cysteine and the closing phenylalanine or tryptophan. The D gene is left open where the match is weak. Some rows mark clone size as missing; the rest say once, few, many or name a class of expanded clone.

d_call: TRBD1
v_call: TRBV7-6
clone_size: few
j_call: TRBJ1-5
cdr3_aa: CASSLKGQGNQPQHF
cdr3_nt: TGTGCCAGCAGCTTAAAGGGACAGGGCAATCAGCCCCAGCATTTT

d_call: TRBD2
v_call: TRBV12-3/TRBV12-4
clone_size: NA
j_call: TRBJ2-5
cdr3_aa: CASSFQAGGPQTQYF
cdr3_nt: TGTGCCAGCAGTTTCCAAGCGGGGGGCCCCCAGACCCAGTACTTC

d_call: TRBD2
v_call: TRBV7-2
clone_size: many
j_call: TRBJ2-3
cdr3_aa: CASSLVGSGRATDTQYF
cdr3_nt: TGTGCCAGCAGCTTAGTTGGTAGCGGGAGGGCTACAGATACGCAGTATTTT

d_call: TRBD2
v_call: TRBV5-8
clone_size: few
j_call: TRBJ2-3
cdr3_aa: CASSPRTSGRGDTQYF
cdr3_nt: TGTGCCAGCAGTCCCCGGACTAGCGGGAGGGGGGATACGCAGTATTTT

d_call: NA
v_call: TRBV5-1
clone_size: few
j_call: TRBJ2-7
cdr3_aa: CASSLPPNEQYF
cdr3_nt: TGCGCCAGCAGCTTACCACCGAACGAGCAGTACTTC

d_call: NA
v_call: TRBV10-3
clone_size: few
j_call: TRBJ2-1
cdr3_aa: CAISGLDSSYNEQFF
cdr3_nt: TGTGCCATCAGTGGACTGGACAGCTCCTACAATGAGCAGTTCTTC

d_call: NA
v_call: TRBV7-2
clone_size: few
j_call: TRBJ1-1
cdr3_aa: CASSSQGGATEAFF
cdr3_nt: TGTGCCAGCAGCTCGCAGGGAGGGGCCACTGAAGCTTTCTTT

d_call: NA
v_call: TRBV29-1
clone_size: NA
j_call: TRBJ1-1
cdr3_aa: CSVDRNTEAFF
cdr3_nt: TGCAGCGTTGACAGGAACACTGAAGCTTTCTTT

d_call: NA
v_call: TRBV7-3
clone_size: NA
j_call: TRBJ2-1
cdr3_aa: CASSQSNLYNEQFF
cdr3_nt: TGTGCCAGCAGCCAGTCAAACCTCTACAATGAGCAGTTCTTC

d_call: NA
v_call: TRBV12-3/TRBV12-4
clone_size: few
j_call: TRBJ1-2
cdr3_aa: CASSLQRDFYPNYGYTF
cdr3_nt: TGTGCCAGCAGTTTGCAAAGGGACTTTTACCCTAACTATGGCTACACCTTC

d_call: NA
v_call: TRBV10-3
clone_size: NA
j_call: TRBJ2-2
cdr3_aa: CAIAETENTGELFF
cdr3_nt: TGTGCCATCGCGGAGACTGAGAACACCGGGGAGCTGTTTTTT

d_call: TRBD1
v_call: TRBV20-1
clone_size: few
j_call: TRBJ1-2
cdr3_aa: CSARSTGSNYGYTF
cdr3_nt: TGCAGTGCTAGATCGACAGGGTCCAACTATGGCTACACCTTC

d_call: NA
v_call: TRBV12-3/TRBV12-4
clone_size: few
j_call: TRBJ2-7
cdr3_aa: CASGLRPQAYEQYF
cdr3_nt: TGTGCCAGCGGCCTCAGGCCCCAAGCCTACGAGCAGTACTTC